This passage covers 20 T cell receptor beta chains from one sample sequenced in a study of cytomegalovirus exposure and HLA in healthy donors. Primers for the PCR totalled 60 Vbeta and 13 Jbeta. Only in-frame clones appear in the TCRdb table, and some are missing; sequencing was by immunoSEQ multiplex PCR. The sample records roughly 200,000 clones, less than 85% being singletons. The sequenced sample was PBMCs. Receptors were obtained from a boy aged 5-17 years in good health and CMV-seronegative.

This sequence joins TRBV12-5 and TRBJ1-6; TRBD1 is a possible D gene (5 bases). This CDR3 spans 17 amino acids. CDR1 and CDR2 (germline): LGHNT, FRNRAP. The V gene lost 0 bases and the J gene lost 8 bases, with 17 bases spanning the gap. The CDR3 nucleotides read TGTGCTAGTGGTTTGGTCGTTTCGTCGGAAGGGGATTCACCCCTCCACTTT. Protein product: CASGLVVSSEGDSPLHF.

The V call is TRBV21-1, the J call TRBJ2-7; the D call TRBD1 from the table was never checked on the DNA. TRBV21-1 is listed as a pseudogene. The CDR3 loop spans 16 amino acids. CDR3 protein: CASSKRGQDFDYEQYF. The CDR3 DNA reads TGTGCCAGCAGCAAACGAGGACAGGATTTTGACTACGAGCAGTACTTC.

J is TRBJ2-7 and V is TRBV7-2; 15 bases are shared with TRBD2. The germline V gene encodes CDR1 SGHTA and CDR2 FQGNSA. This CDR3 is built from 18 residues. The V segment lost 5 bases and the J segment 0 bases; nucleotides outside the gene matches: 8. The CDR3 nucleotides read TGTGCCAGCAGCCTGGGGACTAGCGGGAGGACCCTCTCCTACGAGCAGTACTTC. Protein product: CASSLGTSGRTLSYEQYF.

The CDR3 DNA reads as TGTGCCAGCAGTTCGGGGGGGAATTGGGGAAACACCATATATTTT. This sequence encodes CASSSGGNWGNTIYF. This chain connects TRBV6-5 to TRBJ1-3; D is perhaps TRBD1 (5 bases). The CDR3 loop spans 15 amino acids. Germline CDR1 MNHEY, CDR2 SVGAGI. The ends were cut back, 4 bases at V and 4 bases at J, with 14 bases in the middle.

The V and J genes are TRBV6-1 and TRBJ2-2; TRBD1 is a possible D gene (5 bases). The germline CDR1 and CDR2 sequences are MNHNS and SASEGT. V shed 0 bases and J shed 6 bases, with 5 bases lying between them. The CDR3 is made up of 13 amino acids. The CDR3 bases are TGTGCCAGCAGTGAAGCGGGGCCCGGGGAGCTGTTTTTT. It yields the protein CASSEAGPGELFF.

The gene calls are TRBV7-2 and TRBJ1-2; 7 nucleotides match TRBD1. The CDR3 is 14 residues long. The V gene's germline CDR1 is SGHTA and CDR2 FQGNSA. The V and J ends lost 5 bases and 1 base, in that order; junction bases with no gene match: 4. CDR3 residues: CASSRRDSNYGYTF. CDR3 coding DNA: TGTGCCAGCAGCCGCCGGGACAGTAACTATGGCTACACCTTC.

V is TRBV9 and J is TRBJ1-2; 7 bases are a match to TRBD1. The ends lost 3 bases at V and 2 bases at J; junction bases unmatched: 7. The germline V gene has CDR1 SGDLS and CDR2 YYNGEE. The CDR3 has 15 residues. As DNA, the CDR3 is TGTGCCAGCAGCGCACAGGGGTTGGGGAACTATGGCTACACCTTC. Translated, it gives CASSAQGLGNYGYTF.

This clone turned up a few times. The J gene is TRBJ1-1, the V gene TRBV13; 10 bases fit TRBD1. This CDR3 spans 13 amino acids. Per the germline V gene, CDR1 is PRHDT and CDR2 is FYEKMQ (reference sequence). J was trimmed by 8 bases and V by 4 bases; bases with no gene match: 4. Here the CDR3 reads CASSSTGGKEAFF. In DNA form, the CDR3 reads TGTGCCAGCAGCTCGACAGGGGGCAAGGAAGCTTTCTTT.

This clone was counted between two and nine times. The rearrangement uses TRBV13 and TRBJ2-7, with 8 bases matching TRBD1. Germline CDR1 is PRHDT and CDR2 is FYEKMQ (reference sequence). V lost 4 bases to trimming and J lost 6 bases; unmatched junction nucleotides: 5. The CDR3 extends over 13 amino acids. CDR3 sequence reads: CASSSPDRVEQYF. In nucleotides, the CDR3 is TGTGCCAGCAGCTCCCCGGACAGGGTCGAGCAGTACTTC.

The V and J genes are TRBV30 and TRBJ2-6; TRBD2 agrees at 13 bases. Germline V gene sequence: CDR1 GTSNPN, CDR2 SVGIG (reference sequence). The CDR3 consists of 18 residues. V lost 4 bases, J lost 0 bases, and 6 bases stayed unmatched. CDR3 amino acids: CAWTGTSGKSSGANVLTF. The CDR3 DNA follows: TGTGCCTGGACCGGGACTAGCGGGAAATCCTCTGGGGCCAACGTCCTGACTTTC.

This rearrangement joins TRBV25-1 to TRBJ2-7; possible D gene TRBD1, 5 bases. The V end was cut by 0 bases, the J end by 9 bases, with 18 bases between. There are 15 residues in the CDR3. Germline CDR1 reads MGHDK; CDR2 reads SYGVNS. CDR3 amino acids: CASSEYFQGRDGQYF. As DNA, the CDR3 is TGTGCCAGCAGTGAATATTTCCAGGGAAGAGACGGGCAGTACTTC.

The CDR3 region is CASSFRSNEAFF. Here the CDR3 DNA reads TGTGCCAGCAGCTTCAGGTCGAATGAAGCTTTCTTT. The chain links TRBV7-9 to TRBJ1-1; no clear D. Trimming stripped 3 bases from V and 7 bases from J, with 9 bases between. CDR1 and CDR2 (germline): SEHNR, FQNEAQ (reference sequence). This CDR3 has 12 residues.

CDR3 DNA sequence: TGTGCCAGCAGCTTAGTTAGGGGGAGCAATCAGCCCCAGCATTTT. Protein: CASSLVRGSNQPQHF. The rearrangement links TRBV7-6 to TRBJ1-5; D is possibly TRBD1 (6 bases). CDR3 length: 15 amino acids. V was trimmed by 1 base and J by 1 base, leaving 8 bases between them. In germline, CDR1 is SGHVS, CDR2 FNYEAQ.

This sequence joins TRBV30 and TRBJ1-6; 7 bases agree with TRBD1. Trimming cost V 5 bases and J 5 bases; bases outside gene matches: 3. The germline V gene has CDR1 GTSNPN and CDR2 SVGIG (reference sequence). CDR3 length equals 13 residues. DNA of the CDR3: TGTGCCTGGGGGACAGACAATAATTCACCCCTCCACTTT. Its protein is CAWGTDNNSPLHF.

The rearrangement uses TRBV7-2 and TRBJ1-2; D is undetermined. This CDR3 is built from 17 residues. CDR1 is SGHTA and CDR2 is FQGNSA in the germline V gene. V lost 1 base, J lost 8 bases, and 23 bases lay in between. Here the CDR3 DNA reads TGTGCCAGCAGCTTAGAATCGGTGGGCAGCTTAGGTTGGGGCTACACCTTC. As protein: CASSLESVGSLGWGYTF.

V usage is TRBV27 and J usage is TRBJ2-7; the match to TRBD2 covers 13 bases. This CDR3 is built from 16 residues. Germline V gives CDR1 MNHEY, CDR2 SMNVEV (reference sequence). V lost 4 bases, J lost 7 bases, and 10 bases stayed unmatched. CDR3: CASSYPGTSGIREQYF. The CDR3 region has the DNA TGTGCCAGCAGTTACCCCGGGACTAGCGGGATTCGGGAGCAGTACTTC.

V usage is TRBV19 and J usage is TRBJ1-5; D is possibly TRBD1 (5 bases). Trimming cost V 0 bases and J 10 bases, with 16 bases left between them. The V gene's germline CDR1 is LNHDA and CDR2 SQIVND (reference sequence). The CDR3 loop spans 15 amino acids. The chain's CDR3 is CASSIDGRVVQPQHF. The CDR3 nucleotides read TGTGCCAGTAGTATAGACGGCAGGGTGGTTCAACCCCAGCATTTT. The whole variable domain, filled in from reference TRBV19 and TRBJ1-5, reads DGGITQSPKYLFRKEGQNVTLSCEQNLNHDAMYWYRQDPGQGLRLIYYSQIVNDFQKGDIAEGYSVSREKKESFPLTVTSAQKNPTAFYLCASSIDGRVVQPQHFGDGTRLSIL.

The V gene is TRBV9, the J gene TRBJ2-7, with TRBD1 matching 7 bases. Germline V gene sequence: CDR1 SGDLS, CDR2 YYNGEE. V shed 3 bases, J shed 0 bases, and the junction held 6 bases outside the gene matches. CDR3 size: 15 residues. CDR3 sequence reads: CASSGTRDSSYEQYF. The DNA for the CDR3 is TGTGCCAGCAGCGGAACCCGGGACAGCTCCTACGAGCAGTACTTC.

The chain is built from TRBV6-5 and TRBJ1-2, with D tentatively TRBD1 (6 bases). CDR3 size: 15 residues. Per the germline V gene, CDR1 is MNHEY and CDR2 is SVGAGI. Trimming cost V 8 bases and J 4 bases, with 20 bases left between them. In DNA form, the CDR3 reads TGTGCCAGCGCCAAAGGGGGTAGGTTCGGCTATGGCTACACCTTC. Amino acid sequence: CASAKGGRFGYGYTF.

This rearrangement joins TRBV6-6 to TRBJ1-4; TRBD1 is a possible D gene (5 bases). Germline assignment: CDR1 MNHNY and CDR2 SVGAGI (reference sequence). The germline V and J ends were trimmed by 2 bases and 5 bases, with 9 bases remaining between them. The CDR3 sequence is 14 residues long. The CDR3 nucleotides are TGTGCCAGCAGTTACAACCCAGGGAATGAAAAACTGTTTTTT. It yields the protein CASSYNPGNEKLFF.